These 8 T cell receptor beta chains originate from one sample sequenced in a study of cytomegalovirus exposure and HLA in healthy donors. The PCR ran on 60 Vbeta and 13 Jbeta primers. Sequenced by immunoSEQ multiplex PCR; TCRdb stores in-frame clones only, minus some. The sample lists tens of thousands of clones, more than 60% occurring once. Sequencing was carried out using PBMCs. The receptors here all came from a male donor in good health and CMV-seropositive.

This chain connects TRBV18 to TRBJ2-5, with 7 bases fitting TRBD1. Looked up from germline, CDR1 is KGHSH and CDR2 is LQKENI. With V trimmed by 8 bases and J by 4 bases, 4 bases remained unmatched. The CDR3 extends over 12 amino acids. Written as DNA, the CDR3 is TGTGCCAGCGCCGGGACAGCAGAGACCCAGTACTTC. It yields the protein CASAGTAETQYF.

A note on this clone: This same CDR3 is encoded by further DNA sequences in the sample. The chain combines TRBV15 with TRBJ2-4, with 7 bases matching TRBD1. CDR1 and CDR2 from the germline V gene are LNHNV and YYDKDF (reference sequence). This CDR3 region has 13 residues. V was pared by 2 bases and J by 12 bases, with 7 bases of the junction left unmatched. The CDR3 coding sequence is TGTGCCACCAGCAGAAATCGGGACAGTAATCAGTACTTC. The encoded protein is CATSRNRDSNQYF.

This clone was seen only once. V and J are TRBV6-5 and TRBJ1-5; 7 positions match TRBD1. The CDR3 is made up of 13 amino acids. Germline CDR1 MNHEY, CDR2 SVGAGI. J was trimmed by 7 bases and V by 5 bases; bases with no gene match: 5. This CDR3 is CASSPGGGQPQHF. The CDR3 DNA reads TGTGCCAGCAGTCCAGGGGGTGGACAGCCCCAGCATTTT.

V and J are TRBV5-6 and TRBJ1-1; weak D call: TRBD1 (5 bases). The CDR3 runs to 11 residues. V was trimmed by 2 bases and J by 8 bases, leaving 7 bases between them. Germline V gene lookup returns CDR1 SGHDT and CDR2 YYEEEE. The CDR3 nucleotides read TGTGCCAGCAGCTTCAGGACAGAAGCTTTCTTT. Protein: CASSFRTEAFF.

This clone occurred once. The chain is built from TRBV7-6 and TRBJ2-7; tentatively, D is TRBD1 (6 bases). Looked up from germline, CDR1 is SGHVS and CDR2 is FNYEAQ. CDR3 length: 19 amino acids. Trimming removed 6 bases at V and 2 bases at J, with 29 bases between. The chain's CDR3 is CASSSPGQYSRHRPYEQYF. The CDR3 DNA reads TGTGCCAGCAGTTCCCCGGGACAATATAGCCGGCATCGCCCCTACGAGCAGTACTTC.

The V and J genes are TRBV4-1 and TRBJ2-3, with unresolved D. This CDR3 is 13 amino acids long. Trimming cost V 5 bases and J 2 bases, with 8 bases left between them. The V gene's germline CDR1 is MGHRA and CDR2 YSYEKL. The CDR3 bases are TGCGCCAGCAGCGTGCGGATCACAGATACGCAGTATTTT. Protein sequence: CASSVRITDTQYF.

The chain links TRBV19 to TRBJ2-2; TRBD1 aligns across 9 bases. From germline, CDR1 is LNHDA and CDR2 SQIVND (reference sequence). V gave up 7 bases and J gave up 0 bases; unmatched junction bases: 3. The CDR3 runs to 15 residues. CDR3 in amino acids: CASIRTGANTGELFF. CDR3 DNA sequence: TGTGCCAGTATTAGGACAGGGGCGAACACCGGGGAGCTGTTTTTT.

The V gene is TRBV27, the J gene TRBJ1-4; 9 bases are a match to TRBD1. Germline CDR1 MNHEY, CDR2 SMNVEV (reference sequence). Trimming took 5 bases from V and 10 from J; bases not matched to a gene: 11. The CDR3 is 15 residues long. As DNA, the CDR3 is TGTGCCAGCAGTACCACCGACAGGGGGGTAGGAAAACTGTTTTTT. Translating it yields CASSTTDRGVGKLFF.